This TCR beta chain was captured in a study of T cells after yellow fever vaccination. Study at large: Each low-cell-number fraction was prepared by means of SMART-Seq v4 Ultra Low Input.

Comments on this clonotype: Its antigen is currently unknown.

The CDR3 is 13 residues long. The V gene lost 0 bases and the J gene lost 13 bases, with 13 bases spanning the gap. Germline values: CDR1 SGHVS, CDR2 FNYEAQ. A universal primer site and UMIs were added as TCR cDNA was made by 5'RACE template switching. From the 5' RACE reads, TCRdb called clonotypes with MiXCR, one entry per CDR3 protein. This sample has 100,000 to 150,000 distinct CDR3 sequences, with approximately 8.4% found just once. General study points: The study re-detected most primary-vaccination clones after the booster (96% CD4, 85% to 90% CD8). The appearance of a small share of clonotypes in both CD4 and CD8 compartments was observed.

The input for sequencing was CD8+ T cells sorted from PBMCs, taken on the day of the yellow fever booster vaccination. This clonotype originated in a man between 18 and 29 years old who received the YFV17D yellow fever vaccine. This chain connects TRBV7-6 to TRBJ2-1; tentative D call: TRBD2 (5 bases). The CDR3 reads CASSLALKADQFF. The CDR3 nucleotides are TGTGCCAGCAGCTTAGCGCTTAAAGCGGATCAGTTCTTC. Full variable domain (rest looked up from reference TRBV7-6 and TRBJ2-1): GAGVSQSPRYKVTKRGQDVALRCDPISGHVSLYWYRQALGQGPEFLTYFNYEAQQDKSGLPNDRFSAERPEGSISTLTIQRTEQRDSAMYRCASSLALKADQFFGPGTRLTVL.